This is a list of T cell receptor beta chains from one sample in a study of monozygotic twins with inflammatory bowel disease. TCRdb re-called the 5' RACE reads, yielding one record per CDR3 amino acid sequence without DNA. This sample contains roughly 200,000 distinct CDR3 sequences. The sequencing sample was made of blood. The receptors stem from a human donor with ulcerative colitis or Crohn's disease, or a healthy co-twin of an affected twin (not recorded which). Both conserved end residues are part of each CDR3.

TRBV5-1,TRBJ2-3,CASSLGQGYTDTQYF
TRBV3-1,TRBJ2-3,CASSLSGGTQYF
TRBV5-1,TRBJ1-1,CASSLAQPGRYEAFF
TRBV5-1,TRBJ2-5,CASSSGQAYQETQYF
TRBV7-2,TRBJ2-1,CASSPQSSGGSYNEQFF
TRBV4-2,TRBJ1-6,CASSQDRTKNSPLHF
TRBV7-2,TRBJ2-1,CASSQPERRNEQFF
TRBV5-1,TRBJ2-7,CASGRTGGHEQYF
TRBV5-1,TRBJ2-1,CASSFRADNEQFF
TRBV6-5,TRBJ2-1,CASSYRASGGRDEQFF
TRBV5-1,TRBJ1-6,CASSLWVYSPLHF
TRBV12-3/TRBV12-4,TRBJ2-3,CASSPLLVNTDTQYF
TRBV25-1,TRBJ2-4,CASGAKNIQYF
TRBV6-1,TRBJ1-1,CASSPTGANTEAFF
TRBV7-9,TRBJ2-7,CASSFGDTYEQYF
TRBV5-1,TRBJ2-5,CASSLRDRIRETQYF
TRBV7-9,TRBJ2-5,CASSSYRVGEETQYF
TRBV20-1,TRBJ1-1,CSAAGDTEAFF
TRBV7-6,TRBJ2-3,CASSLDTFTDTQYF
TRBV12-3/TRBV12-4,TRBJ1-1,CASSRGTTYEAFF
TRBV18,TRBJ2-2,CASSPRRDTGELFF
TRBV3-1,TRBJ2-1,CASSQVHRAGWGDNEQFF
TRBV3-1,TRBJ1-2,CASSQDWTAHTF
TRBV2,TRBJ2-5,CAGRTDQETQYF
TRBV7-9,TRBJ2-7,CASCLMGASAYEQYF
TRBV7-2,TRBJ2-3,CASRSGGTGGRSQYF
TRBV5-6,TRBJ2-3,CASSLLNTDTQYF
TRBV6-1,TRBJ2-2,CASSVNIGIGELFF
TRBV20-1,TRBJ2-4,CSARWGGQRAKNIQYF
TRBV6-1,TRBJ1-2,CASSADRAPYGYTF
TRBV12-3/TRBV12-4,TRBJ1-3,CATQYSGNTIYF
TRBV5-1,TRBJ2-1,CASSLSQRRYNEQFF
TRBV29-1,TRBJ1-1,CSVELQGTEAFF
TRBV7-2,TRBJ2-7,CASSSRFGASYEQYF
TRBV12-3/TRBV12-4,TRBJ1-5,CASRDRNNQPQHF
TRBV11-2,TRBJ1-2,CASSLGEGMVLGYTF
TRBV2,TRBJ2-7,CASSGTIRSGEQYF
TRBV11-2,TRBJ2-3,CASSFTLGLAGGTQYF
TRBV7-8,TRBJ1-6,CASSLRGGREVGSPLHF